This T cell receptor beta chain was documented in a study of OX40 agonist ivuxolimab in advanced cancers. Study background: At 0.01 to 10 mg/kg, ivuxolimab was administered intravenously to patients every 2 weeks. Each dose-escalation patient presented with hepatocellular carcinoma, melanoma, renal cell or head and neck cancer.

Sequencing was performed with immunoSEQ multiplex PCR; in TCRdb, only in-frame clones are kept and a portion is missing. This repertoire shows more than 35,000 clones, roughly 72% found once; its top ten account for about 24%. The CDR3 is 14 residues long. Germline CDR1 and CDR2: SGDLS and YYNGEE. The trim removed 2 bases at V and 4 bases at J, leaving 6 bases unmatched. The sequenced sample was CD4+ or CD8+ T cells sorted from blood, obtained in a trial of the OX40 agonist ivuxolimab. The TCR originated in an adult with an advanced solid tumor such as melanoma, head and neck, liver or kidney cancer. This chain uses TRBV9 with TRBJ2-7, with 7 bases identical to TRBD1. The CDR3 DNA reads as TGTGCCAGCAGCGTTTCGGGACAGATGTACGAGCAGTACTTC. Its protein is CASSVSGQMYEQYF.